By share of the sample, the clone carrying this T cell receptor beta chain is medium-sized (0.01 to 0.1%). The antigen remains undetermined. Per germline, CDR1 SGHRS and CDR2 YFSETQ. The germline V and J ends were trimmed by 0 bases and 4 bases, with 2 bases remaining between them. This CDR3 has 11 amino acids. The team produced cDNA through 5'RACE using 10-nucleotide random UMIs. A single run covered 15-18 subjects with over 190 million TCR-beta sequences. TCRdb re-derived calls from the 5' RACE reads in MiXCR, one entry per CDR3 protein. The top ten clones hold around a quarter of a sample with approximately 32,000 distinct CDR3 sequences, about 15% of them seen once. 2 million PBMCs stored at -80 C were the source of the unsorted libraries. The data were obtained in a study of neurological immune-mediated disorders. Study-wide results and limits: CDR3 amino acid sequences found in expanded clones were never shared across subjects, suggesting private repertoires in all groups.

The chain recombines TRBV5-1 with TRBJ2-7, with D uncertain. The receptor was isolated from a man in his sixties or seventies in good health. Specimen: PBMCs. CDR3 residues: CASSLAYEQYF. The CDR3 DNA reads TGCGCCAGCAGCTTGGCATACGAGCAGTACTTC.